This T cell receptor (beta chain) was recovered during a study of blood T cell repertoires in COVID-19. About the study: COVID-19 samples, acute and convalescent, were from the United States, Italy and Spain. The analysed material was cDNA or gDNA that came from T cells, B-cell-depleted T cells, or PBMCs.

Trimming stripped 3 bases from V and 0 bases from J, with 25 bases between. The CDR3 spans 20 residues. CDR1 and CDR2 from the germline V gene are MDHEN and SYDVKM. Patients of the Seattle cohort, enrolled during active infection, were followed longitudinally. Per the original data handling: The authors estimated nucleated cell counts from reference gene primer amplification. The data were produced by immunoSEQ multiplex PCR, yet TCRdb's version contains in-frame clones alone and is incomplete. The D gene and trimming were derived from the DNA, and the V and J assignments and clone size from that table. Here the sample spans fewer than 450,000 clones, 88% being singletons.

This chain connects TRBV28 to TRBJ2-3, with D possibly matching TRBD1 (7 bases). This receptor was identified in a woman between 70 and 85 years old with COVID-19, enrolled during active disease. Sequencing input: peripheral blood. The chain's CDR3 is CASSFPAPPTGDSSTDTQYF. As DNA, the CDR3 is TGTGCCAGCAGTTTTCCTGCGCCCCCTACAGGGGACTCTAGCACAGATACGCAGTATTTT.